This T cell receptor (beta chain) was profiled in a study of blood T cell repertoires in COVID-19. The overall study: The United States, Italy and Spain supplied acute and convalescent COVID-19 samples. PBMCs, B-cell-depleted T cells, or T cells provided the cDNA or gDNA that made up the material.

As handled by the study authors: The assay estimated nucleated cells by amplifying reference gene primers. Sequencing used immunoSEQ multiplex PCR; TCRdb keeps in-frame clones, though not all of them. V, J and clone size are those of that table, while D and trimming were read from the DNA. Among about 240,000 clones listed, approximately 84% were seen once. Trimming shortened V by 8 bases and J by 5 bases, and 8 bases separated the two germline ends. The length of the CDR3 is 11 residues. Germline V gene data show CDR1 as SGHNT and CDR2 as YENEEA. The sequence was obtained from a man aged 50-59 years with acute or convalescent COVID-19. J is TRBJ2-3 and V is TRBV11-3; D is uncertain. The sequencing input was peripheral blood. The DNA for the CDR3 is TGTGCCAGCTTAACCGGAGATACGCAGTATTTT. This sequence encodes CASLTGDTQYF.